Here is one TCR beta chain with its context. Its specificity is not known. This entry belongs to a study of T cells in localized non-small cell lung cancer. Study observations and caveats: Longer overall survival was linked to higher blood T cell density. Heterogeneity stays possible, as sequencing covered only one tumor region.

The table came from immunoSEQ multiplex PCR; TCRdb's copy has only in-frame clones and leaves some out. The table has around 100,000 clones, 87% seen once. V gave up 3 bases and J gave up 6 bases, with 14 bases separating them. The germline gives CDR1 MDHEN, CDR2 SYDVKM. This CDR3 has 15 amino acids. This chain links TRBV28 with TRBJ2-2; no clear D. The receptor comes from a man aged 40 to 75 with stage I squamous cell lung carcinoma. This specimen consisted of peripheral blood, obtained before any cancer treatment. CDR3 sequence reads: CASSFPSNVAGELFF. The CDR3 nucleotides are TGTGCCAGCAGTTTCCCCTCAAACGTCGCCGGGGAGCTGTTTTTT.